The source of this T cell receptor (beta chain) is a study of T cell repertoires in cytomegalovirus infection. Looking at the study overall: Indications came from public TCR beta signatures; they pointed to CMV infection and to a matching HLA type. General observations from the study: CMV-specific HLA-C-restricted TCR beta clonotypes dominated the ex vivo response.

A note on this clonotype: The antigen remains undetermined.

One entry per CDR3 protein, called by TCRdb with MiXCR from the reads. The repertoire has approximately 630,000 distinct CDR3 sequences, approximately 24% of them found once; the top ten carry 8%. The V and J ends lost 3 bases and 3 bases, in that order; junction bases with no gene match: 10. Germline-derived CDR1 and CDR2 are LNHDA and SQIVND (reference sequence). The CDR3 consists of 16 residues. The chain couples TRBV19 to TRBJ1-1, with 7 bases aligning to TRBD1. The receptor's source is a human donor in good health (CMV status not recorded). Some clones in this sample may be carry-over from other donors' samples. Sequencing was carried out using CD8+ T cells from PBMCs. CDR3: CASSIEGAYQDTEAFF. The CDR3 coding sequence is TGTGCCAGTAGTATTGAGGGGGCCTACCAAGACACTGAAGCTTTCTTT.